These 7 T cell receptor beta chains were sequenced from one sample in a study of shared clonotypes between healthy human individuals (dated by TCRdb to between 2020 and 2021). CD8 naive samples were obtained by positive selection for CCR7 among CD45RO-negative cells, yielding a CD45RA+CCR7+ population from which TemRA cells were excluded. To prepare the library, the immunoSEQ multiplex PCR assay was applied. Here the immuneACCESS table is served through TCRdb, limited to in-frame sequences with V and J called. Missing clones are a known gap in these copies; in checked studies unresolved V genes cover under half, and the rest lacks a known reason. For this sample there are hundreds of thousands of clones; roughly 96% appear just once. The ten top clones hold less than 0.13% of the sample. Sequencing was done on a sample of naive CD8+ T cells sorted from blood. The cell subset or site label corresponds to: CD45RA+CCR7+. The receptor set was obtained from a woman aged 25 to 39 in good health.

The gene calls are TRBV14 and TRBJ2-7, with TRBD1 as a possible D gene (6 bases). This CDR3 is 13 amino acids long. Germline lookup yields CDR1 SGHDN and CDR2 FVKESK. V lost 3 bases, J lost 4 bases, and 10 bases lay in between. This CDR3 reads CASSHRQEYEQYF. Here the CDR3 DNA reads TGTGCCAGCAGCCACCGACAGGAGTACGAGCAGTACTTC.

The chain is built from TRBV28 and TRBJ2-5, with unresolved D. The CDR3 is 13 amino acids. Trimming removed 3 bases at V and 2 bases at J, with 7 bases between. Germline values: CDR1 MDHEN, CDR2 SYDVKM. The DNA for the CDR3 is TGTGCCAGCAGTTTCCTGGGGCAAGAGACCCAGTACTTC. As protein: CASSFLGQETQYF.

J is TRBJ2-7 and V is TRBV5-6; tentatively, D is TRBD2 (6 bases). V lost 0 bases and J lost 4, with 11 bases in between. Germline V CDR1 and CDR2: SGHDT, YYEEEE. CDR3 length equals 14 residues. In DNA form, the CDR3 reads TGTGCCAGCAGCTTGGAAATGGGGGGTTACGAGCAGTACTTC. This encodes CASSLEMGGYEQYF.

J is TRBJ2-7 and V is TRBV7-9, with a tentative D call TRBD2 (5 bases). Trimming left V 4 bases short and J 3 bases short, with 10 bases between. Per the germline V gene, CDR1 is SEHNR and CDR2 is FQNEAQ (reference sequence). The CDR3 sequence is 13 residues long. CDR3 region: CASSYWTGYEQYF. The CDR3 DNA reads as TGTGCCAGCAGCTACTGGACTGGCTACGAGCAGTACTTC. Variable domain in full (rest from reference TRBV7-9 and TRBJ2-7): DTGVSQNPRHKITKRGQNVTFRCDPISEHNRLYWYRQTLGQGPEFLTYFQNEAQLEKSRLLSDRFSAERPKGSFSTLEIQRTEQGDSAMYLCASSYWTGYEQYFGPGTRLTVT.

The chain links TRBV27 to TRBJ1-2; unclear D gene. Germline CDR1 MNHEY, CDR2 SMNVEV (reference sequence). The V end was cut by 4 bases, the J end by 0 bases, with 12 bases between. This CDR3 is built from 15 residues. The CDR3 reads CASSSLQPANYGYTF. CDR3 DNA sequence: TGTGCCAGCAGTTCCCTCCAGCCAGCTAACTATGGCTACACCTTC.

The rearrangement uses TRBV4-1 and TRBJ2-7, with 11 bases lining up with TRBD2. This CDR3 is 14 amino acids long. V shed 3 bases, J shed 5 bases, and the junction held 3 bases outside the gene matches. Germline-derived CDR1 and CDR2 are MGHRA and YSYEKL. CDR3 coding DNA: TGCGCCAGCAGCCACATACTAGCGGGAGACGAGCAGTACTTC. Protein product: CASSHILAGDEQYF.

A single count supports this clone. The genes are TRBV13 and TRBJ2-4; D is possibly TRBD2 (6 bases). The CDR3 totals 16 residues. Germline V CDR1 and CDR2: PRHDT, FYEKMQ (reference sequence). V was cut by 0 bases and J by 2 bases, with 11 bases left in between. CDR3 nucleotide sequence: TGTGCCAGCAGCTTAGGACTAGCCTCCTCCAAAAACATTCAGTACTTC. Translation: CASSLGLASSKNIQYF. Using reference TRBV13 and TRBJ2-4 for the parts outside the CDR3, the full variable domain is AAGVIQSPRHLIKEKRETATLKCYPIPRHDTVYWYQQGPGQDPQFLISFYEKMQSDKGSIPDRFSAQQFSDYHSELNMSSLELGDSALYFCASSLGLASSKNIQYFGAGTRLSVL.